A selection of T cell receptor beta chains follows, all from one sample in a study of cytomegalovirus exposure and HLA in healthy donors. The method was immunoSEQ multiplex PCR; TCRdb's version includes in-frame clones alone and lacks a portion of them. This sample yields about 110,000 clones, of which under 85% are seen a single time; roughly 4% belongs to the top ten. The sequencing input was PBMCs. All receptors derive from a human donor in good health. CDR3s leave out the opening cysteine and the closing phenylalanine or tryptophan. The order of the fields is V gene, CDR3 protein.

>TRBV6-1
ASSEKRTGHQPQH
>TRBV6-6
ASSSGVYFNTGELF
>TRBV28
ASSLSTGAYNEQF
>TRBV11-3
ASSLSLAGQETQY
>TRBV28
ASRPSGSDEQF
>TRBV5-1
ASSLASGATGELF
>TRBV6-1
ASRQGSYSNQPQH
>TRBV2
ASSEEPDREDEKLF
>TRBV7-3
ASSLMSTSGSDTQY
>TRBV11-3
ASSSNGPREGYT
>TRBV14
ASSQAIETDTQY
>TRBV25-1
ASRRQGMNTEAF
>TRBV9
ASSAGMTGGAENYGYT
>TRBV9
ASSPHSLGQGADTQY
>TRBV28
ASSGTVSNQPQH
>TRBV2
ATQGQGPSNQPQH
>TRBV4-1
ASSPTTWDKTEAF
>TRBV4-1
ASSQGSQSGRRTDTQY
>TRBV27
ASSRILAGRGADTQY
>TRBV27
ASSSGGAFYEQY
>TRBV7-3
ASTNSNTGELF
>TRBV19
ASSIGQNTEAF